These 14 T cell receptor beta chains were all obtained from the same sample, sequenced in a study of T cells in Graves' hyperthyroidism and ophthalmopathy. The source material, RNA transcripts, was used to amplify TCR beta CDR3 regions. Initially, a first-round RT-PCR of the TCR CDR3 employed the HTBI primer set. MiXCR, run by TCRdb on the multiplex PCR reads, gives a single entry per CDR3 protein. The sample lists about 400,000 distinct CDR3 sequences; about a sixth were seen once. Sequenced input: blood. The receptor source for this set is a woman aged 18 to 35 with Graves' hyperthyroidism.

This clonotype was recorded many times. The CDR3 sequence is CASSEGPSYGYTF. The CDR3 DNA reads as TGTGCCAGCAGCGAGGGACCCAGCTATGGCTACACCTTC. V and J are TRBV2 and TRBJ1-2; D may be TRBD1 (5 bases). Trimming removed 6 bases at V and 4 bases at J, with 12 bases between. The V gene's germline CDR1 is SNHLY and CDR2 FYNNEI. CDR3 size: 13 residues.

There are a few counts of this clonotype. The chain carries TRBV6-1 and TRBJ2-6; TRBD2 might be the D (6 bases). Trimming pared 5 bases from V and 2 bases from J, leaving 13 bases between. Germline assignment: CDR1 MNHNS and CDR2 SASEGT. There are 16 residues in the CDR3. CDR3 DNA: TGTGCCAGCAGTCCCGGACTATCCGCTGGGGCCAACGTCCTGACTTTC. It encodes CASSPGLSAGANVLTF.

This clonotype was counted many times. This chain uses TRBV6-1 with TRBJ2-1; 10 bases fit TRBD2. CDR3 size: 15 residues. Germline CDR1 MNHNS, CDR2 SASEGT. Trimming at V came to 10 bases and at J to 5 bases, leaving 11 bases not matched to a gene. The CDR3 region has the DNA TGTGCCAACCAAAAGCGGGGGGGCCTGGACAATGAGCAGTTCTTC. Translating gives CANQKRGGLDNEQFF.

A few counts support this clonotype. The CDR3 region has the DNA TGTGCCAGCAGCGGGGGACAGGGGGCATGGGAGACCCAGTACTTC. This translates into CASSGGQGAWETQYF. V gene TRBV7-6 combines with J gene TRBJ2-5, with 12 positions matching TRBD1. The V and J ends lost 5 bases and 5 bases, in that order; junction bases with no gene match: 6. The CDR3 is made up of 15 amino acids. From germline, CDR1 is SGHVS and CDR2 FNYEAQ.

This clonotype has at least ten counts. The chain uses TRBV3-1 and TRBJ2-5, with D perhaps being TRBD1 or TRBD2 (6 bases each). The CDR3 length is 13 residues. CDR1 is LGHDT, CDR2 YNNKEL, per germline (reference sequence). V shed 2 bases and J shed 3 bases, with 7 bases lying between them. The CDR3 DNA reads as TGTGCCAGCAGCCAAAGGGGGGAAGAGACCCAGTACTTC. Amino acid sequence: CASSQRGEETQYF.

There are many counts of this clonotype. V usage is TRBV30 and J usage is TRBJ2-2; a possible D gene is TRBD1 (5 bases). Per the germline V gene, CDR1 is GTSNPN and CDR2 is SVGIG (reference sequence). The CDR3 is made up of 15 amino acids. Trimming shortened V by 2 bases and J by 3 bases, and 13 bases separated the two germline ends. The CDR3 here is CAWSISGFDTGELFF. In DNA form, the CDR3 reads TGTGCCTGGAGTATCTCAGGGTTCGACACCGGGGAGCTGTTTTTT.

The rearrangement joins TRBV9 to TRBJ2-5; D is possibly TRBD1 (6 bases). Germline V gene lookup returns CDR1 SGDLS and CDR2 YYNGEE. The CDR3 extends over 15 amino acids. Trimming stripped 4 bases from V and 5 bases from J, with 18 bases between. CDR3 coding DNA: TGTGCCAGCAGCCAAGGGGGTGGCTCAGGGGAGACCCAGTACTTC. Its translation is CASSQGGGSGETQYF.

This CDR3 reads CSARAGTGADNYGYTF. The CDR3 DNA reads TGCAGTGCTAGAGCCGGGACAGGGGCAGACAACTATGGCTACACCTTC. The chain links TRBV20-1 to TRBJ1-2; TRBD1 agrees at 10 bases. This CDR3 comprises 16 residues. The germline V gene encodes CDR1 DFQATT and CDR2 SNEGSKA (reference sequence). V gave up 1 base and J gave up 2 bases; unmatched junction bases: 7.

This clonotype was seen once. This chain links TRBV27 with TRBJ1-3; D is unclear. This CDR3 is 13 amino acids long. With 5 bases removed from V and 1 base from J, the gap between germline ends came to 6 bases. Per the germline V gene, CDR1 is MNHEY and CDR2 is SMNVEV (reference sequence). The chain's CDR3 is CASSVHSGNTIYF. In nucleotides, the CDR3 is TGTGCCAGCAGTGTACATTCTGGAAACACCATATATTTT.

V gene TRBV11-2 combines with J gene TRBJ1-2; D may be TRBD1 (6 bases). The CDR3 spans 15 residues. Trimming removed 5 bases from V and 6 bases from J, with 19 bases in between. Germline V gene data show CDR1 as SGHAT and CDR2 as FQNNGV. CDR3 loop: CASSKGVGRVDGYTF. In nucleotides, the CDR3 is TGTGCCAGCAGCAAGGGGGTAGGGAGAGTGGATGGCTACACCTTC.

The chain has TRBV7-3 and TRBJ2-1; no reliable D call. Germline CDR1 reads SGHTA; CDR2 reads FQGTGA. The V gene lost 5 bases and the J gene lost 4 bases, with 15 bases spanning the gap. The CDR3 spans 15 residues. The CDR3 here is CASSPTWISYNEQFF. In DNA form, the CDR3 reads TGTGCCAGCAGCCCGACATGGATCTCATACAATGAGCAGTTCTTC.

The table lists this clonotype with many counts. The chain joins TRBV30 to TRBJ1-1; no definite D call. The CDR3 length is 13 residues. The germline gives CDR1 GTSNPN, CDR2 SVGIG (reference sequence). The germline V and J ends were trimmed by 5 bases and 1 base, with 11 bases remaining between them. The CDR3 DNA sequence: TGTGCCTGGTCAAGGAGCGAGAACACTGAAGCTTTCTTT. Amino acids: CAWSRSENTEAFF.

This clonotype was seen a few times. This sequence joins TRBV19 and TRBJ1-5; 7 bases agree with TRBD1. Germline trimming cut 4 bases from V and 9 bases from J; bases unmatched to any gene: 9. The CDR3 length is 14 residues. Germline CDR1 reads LNHDA; CDR2 reads SQIVND (reference sequence). This CDR3 reads CASSRGTETRPQHF. DNA of the CDR3: TGTGCCAGTAGTAGAGGGACAGAAACACGGCCCCAGCATTTT.

A few counts support this clonotype. This rearrangement joins TRBV4-1 to TRBJ1-1; D is perhaps TRBD1 (6 bases). CDR1 MGHRA and CDR2 YSYEKL come from the germline V gene. CDR3 length: 13 amino acids. V lost 4 bases and J lost 3, with 9 bases in between. Here the CDR3 DNA reads TGCGCCAGCAGCCCAGCAGGGGACACTGAAGCTTTCTTT. Translation gives CASSPAGDTEAFF.